This record looks at one T cell receptor beta chain sequence and its context. The CDR3 extends over 12 amino acids. Trimming took 6 bases from V and 7 from J, leaving 16 bases between them. Germline V gene data show CDR1 as DFQATT and CDR2 as SNEGSKA (reference sequence). This sample is drawn from a study of early T cells in non-severe SARS-CoV-2 infection. Attached unique molecular identifiers marked individual cDNA molecules. TCRdb re-derived calls from the 5' RACE reads in MiXCR, one entry per CDR3 protein. The sample has approximately 50,000 distinct CDR3 sequences; about a tenth are singletons. Material for sequencing was whole blood. The V gene is TRBV20-1, the J gene TRBJ2-7; D is perhaps TRBD2 (6 bases). This sequence originates from an adult who was a healthcare worker with PCR-confirmed SARS-CoV-2 infection or an uninfected control (not recorded which). The DNA of the CDR3 is TGCAGTGCCCCCGCGGGGACGCGGGAGCAGTACTTC. This translates into CSAPAGTREQYF.